This TCR beta chain was found in a study of T cells in Graves' hyperthyroidism and ophthalmopathy. Whole-study results and caveats: Classification by a 13 V-J model distinguished ophthalmopathy from stable hyperthyroidism.

RNA transcripts served as the template for amplifying TCR beta CDR3 regions. A first-round RT-PCR of the TCR CDR3 used the HTBI primer set. TCRdb re-called the multiplex PCR reads with MiXCR, one entry per CDR3 protein. The sample lists a few hundred thousand distinct CDR3 sequences, over 12% seen once, with about 21% in the top ten. For ophthalmopathy patients, the Clinical Activity Score was at least 3 and the NOSPECS grade at least 4; duration was under 3 months. Diagnoses were made from clinical symptoms, serum measures (thyroxine and TRAb), thyroid ultrasound and orbital computed tomography. This clonotype was recorded at least ten times. What it binds is unknown. The V and J ends lost 0 bases and 4 bases respectively, with 13 bases between them. The CDR3 has 15 amino acids. Germline V gives CDR1 DFQATT, CDR2 SNEGSKA (reference sequence).

Specimen: blood. The source is a woman aged 60-70 years with Graves' ophthalmopathy. The chain carries TRBV20-1 and TRBJ2-1; TRBD1 might be the D (6 bases). CDR3 in amino acids: CSARDPQGLYNEQFF. The CDR3 nucleotides read TGCAGTGCTAGAGATCCGCAGGGGTTATACAATGAGCAGTTCTTC.